The clone carrying this TCR beta chain was seen a few times. The data derive from a study of Tregs in tolerant kidney transplant recipients. Sequenced by immunoSEQ multiplex PCR; TCRdb stores in-frame clones only, minus some. The table records over 55,000 clones, approximately 82% of them present only once. Trimming took 1 base from V and 1 from J, leaving 11 bases between them. This CDR3 contains 15 residues. The origin of this receptor is a human donor in good health. V gene TRBV5-3 combines with J gene TRBJ1-1; no reliable D call. TRBV5-3 is an open reading frame, and its role is uncertain. The material sequenced was CD4+ T cells from blood. The CDR3 here is CARSLTPGKNTEAFF. In DNA form, the CDR3 reads TGTGCCAGAAGCTTGACCCCTGGAAAGAACACTGAAGCTTTCTTT.